This TCR beta chain is drawn from a study of CD8+CD57+ T cells in acquired aplastic anemia. Trimming cost V 3 bases and J 3 bases, with 12 bases left between them. Germline V gene sequence: CDR1 DFQATT, CDR2 SNEGSKA (reference sequence). This CDR3 has 13 residues. The template used for profiling TCR beta VDJ and CDR3 was genomic DNA. In TCRdb, the reads were re-called with MiXCR into one record per CDR3 protein. Of about 240,000 distinct CDR3 sequences listed, roughly half are singletons. All patients picked for sequencing had shown, by flow cytometry, an expansion of CD8+CD57+ cells. Sequenced material: sorted CD4+, CD8+, or CD8+CD57+ T cells (not recorded which) from PBMCs. The TCR was taken from a human donor with aplastic anemia. This chain joins TRBV20-1 and TRBJ2-7, with D uncertain. CDR3: CSARGIQIYEQYF. DNA of the CDR3: TGCAGTGCTAGGGGGATACAGATCTACGAGCAGTACTTC.